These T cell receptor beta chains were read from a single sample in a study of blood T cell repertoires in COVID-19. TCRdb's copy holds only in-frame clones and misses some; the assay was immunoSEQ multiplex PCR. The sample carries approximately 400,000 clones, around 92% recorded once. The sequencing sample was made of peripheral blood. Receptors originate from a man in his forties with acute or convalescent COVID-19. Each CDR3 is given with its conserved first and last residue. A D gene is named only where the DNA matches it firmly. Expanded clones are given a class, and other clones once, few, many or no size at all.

cdr3_nt: TGTGCCAGCAGTCTCACTGAGAACTATGGCTACACCTTC
cdr3_aa: CASSLTENYGYTF
clone_size: -
cdr3_length: 13
d_call: -
j_call: TRBJ1-2
v_call: TRBV28

cdr3_nt: TGTGCCAGCAGTCGGACTTCCCAAGGGCACACTGAAGCTTTCTTT
cdr3_aa: CASSRTSQGHTEAFF
clone_size: -
cdr3_length: 15
d_call: -
j_call: TRBJ1-1
v_call: TRBV7-2

cdr3_nt: TGTGCCAGCAGGAGTGAGGGTCGGGAGACCCAGTACTTC
cdr3_aa: CASRSEGRETQYF
clone_size: once
cdr3_length: 13
d_call: -
j_call: TRBJ2-5
v_call: TRBV6-5

cdr3_nt: TGTGCCAGCAGTTCCGTTAGATACGAAAAACTGTTTTTT
cdr3_aa: CASSSVRYEKLFF
clone_size: -
cdr3_length: 13
d_call: -
j_call: TRBJ1-4
v_call: TRBV6-6

cdr3_nt: TGTGCCAGTAGTGAACTTCTAGCGGCCTACGAGCAGTACTTC
cdr3_aa: CASSELLAAYEQYF
clone_size: -
cdr3_length: 14
d_call: TRBD2
j_call: TRBJ2-7
v_call: TRBV19

cdr3_nt: TGTGCCAGCATGCAGGGGGGATATCCCGAGCAGTTCTTC
cdr3_aa: CASMQGGYPEQFF
clone_size: -
cdr3_length: 13
d_call: -
j_call: TRBJ2-1
v_call: TRBV2

cdr3_nt: TGCGCCAGCAGCCAAGTTAGGGACAGAGCCTACGAGCAGTACTTC
cdr3_aa: CASSQVRDRAYEQYF
clone_size: once
cdr3_length: 15
d_call: TRBD1
j_call: TRBJ2-7
v_call: TRBV4-3

cdr3_nt: TGTGCCAGTAGTATCCGGGTTTCTTACAATGAGCAGTTCTTC
cdr3_aa: CASSIRVSYNEQFF
clone_size: -
cdr3_length: 14
d_call: -
j_call: TRBJ2-1
v_call: TRBV19

cdr3_nt: TGTGCCAGCAGTTTACTACTAGCGGCCAGTGAGCAGTTCTTC
cdr3_aa: CASSLLLAASEQFF
clone_size: -
cdr3_length: 14
d_call: TRBD2
j_call: TRBJ2-1
v_call: TRBV27

cdr3_nt: TGTGCCAGCAGTTACTCGAAGCAGGGACACAGCTACGAGCAGTACTTC
cdr3_aa: CASSYSKQGHSYEQYF
clone_size: -
cdr3_length: 16
d_call: -
j_call: TRBJ2-7
v_call: TRBV6-5

cdr3_nt: TGTGCCAGCAGTCACCTACTAGCCGATACGCAGTATTTT
cdr3_aa: CASSHLLADTQYF
clone_size: -
cdr3_length: 13
d_call: -
j_call: TRBJ2-3
v_call: TRBV25-1

cdr3_nt: TGTGCCAGCATTGGACTAGCGTCAACCGAGCAGTTCTTC
cdr3_aa: CASIGLASTEQFF
clone_size: -
cdr3_length: 13
d_call: TRBD2
j_call: TRBJ2-1
v_call: TRBV4-2

cdr3_nt: TGCGCCAGCAGCCCGGGGACAGGTGGGCATGGCTACACCTTC
cdr3_aa: CASSPGTGGHGYTF
clone_size: few
cdr3_length: 14
d_call: TRBD1
j_call: TRBJ1-2
v_call: TRBV5-1

cdr3_nt: TGTGCCAGCAGCTTGGGGGGACAGGGAAACTACGAGCAGTACTTC
cdr3_aa: CASSLGGQGNYEQYF
clone_size: -
cdr3_length: 15
d_call: TRBD1
j_call: TRBJ2-7
v_call: TRBV5-4

cdr3_nt: TGTGCCAGCAGCTTAGTGGTAGGGGGTTCTGGAAACACCATATATTTT
cdr3_aa: CASSLVVGGSGNTIYF
clone_size: -
cdr3_length: 16
d_call: -
j_call: TRBJ1-3
v_call: TRBV7-2

cdr3_nt: TGTGCCAGCAGCTGGACCCCAGGGGGGCACAATGAGCAGTTCTTC
cdr3_aa: CASSWTPGGHNEQFF
clone_size: -
cdr3_length: 15
d_call: -
j_call: TRBJ2-1
v_call: TRBV7-9

cdr3_nt: TGTGCCAGTAGTGGGACAGGGGGCCACTACAATGAGCAGTTCTTC
cdr3_aa: CASSGTGGHYNEQFF
clone_size: -
cdr3_length: 15
d_call: TRBD1
j_call: TRBJ2-1
v_call: TRBV19

cdr3_nt: TGTGCCAGTAGAAGGGGGCTTGGGAACAATCAGCCCCAGCATTTT
cdr3_aa: CASRRGLGNNQPQHF
clone_size: -
cdr3_length: 15
d_call: TRBD1
j_call: TRBJ1-5
v_call: TRBV19

cdr3_nt: TGTGCCAGCAGCTCCCGGGACAACAACTACGAGCAGTACTTC
cdr3_aa: CASSSRDNNYEQYF
clone_size: -
cdr3_length: 14
d_call: -
j_call: TRBJ2-7
v_call: TRBV5-6

cdr3_nt: TGTGCCAGCAACCCCGGGGAGGATTGGAATCGCAATCAGCCCCAGCATTTT
cdr3_aa: CASNPGEDWNRNQPQHF
clone_size: -
cdr3_length: 17
d_call: -
j_call: TRBJ1-5
v_call: TRBV6-2/TRBV6-3

cdr3_nt: TGTGCCAGCAGTGGGAGCGGCGCGGGGAACTCACCCCTCCACTTT
cdr3_aa: CASSGSGAGNSPLHF
clone_size: -
cdr3_length: 15
d_call: -
j_call: TRBJ1-6
v_call: TRBV28

cdr3_nt: TGTGCCAGCAGCCGGCAGGTGGAACCCGGGGAGCTGTTTTTT
cdr3_aa: CASSRQVEPGELFF
clone_size: -
cdr3_length: 14
d_call: -
j_call: TRBJ2-2
v_call: TRBV27

cdr3_nt: TGCGCCAGCAGCTTTGGAACAGGCAATCAGCCCCAGCATTTT
cdr3_aa: CASSFGTGNQPQHF
clone_size: -
cdr3_length: 14
d_call: -
j_call: TRBJ1-5
v_call: TRBV5-1

cdr3_nt: TGCACCAGCATCATTAGCGGGAGGGCTGGGGAGACCCAGTACTTC
cdr3_aa: CTSIISGRAGETQYF
clone_size: -
cdr3_length: 15
d_call: -
j_call: TRBJ2-5
v_call: TRBV1

cdr3_nt: TGTGCCAGCAGGTTGACAGGGCGTCATTCACCCCTCCACTTT
cdr3_aa: CASRLTGRHSPLHF
clone_size: -
cdr3_length: 14
d_call: TRBD1
j_call: TRBJ1-6
v_call: TRBV6-5

cdr3_nt: TGTGCCAGCAGCACCATACAGCCCTTTAATGAAAAACTGTTTTTT
cdr3_aa: CASSTIQPFNEKLFF
clone_size: -
cdr3_length: 15
d_call: -
j_call: TRBJ1-4
v_call: TRBV7-9

cdr3_nt: TGTGCTAGTGCCTCCCCGAGACAAGGCAATCAGCCCCAGCATTTT
cdr3_aa: CASASPRQGNQPQHF
clone_size: -
cdr3_length: 15
d_call: -
j_call: TRBJ1-5
v_call: TRBV12-5

cdr3_nt: TGCGCCAGCAGCTTCGGACAGGGGACCAAAAACATTCAGTACTTC
cdr3_aa: CASSFGQGTKNIQYF
clone_size: -
cdr3_length: 15
d_call: TRBD1
j_call: TRBJ2-4
v_call: TRBV5-1

cdr3_nt: TGCGCCAGCAGTTTAGGACAATCCTACGAGCAGTACTTC
cdr3_aa: CASSLGQSYEQYF
clone_size: -
cdr3_length: 13
d_call: -
j_call: TRBJ2-7
v_call: TRBV5-1